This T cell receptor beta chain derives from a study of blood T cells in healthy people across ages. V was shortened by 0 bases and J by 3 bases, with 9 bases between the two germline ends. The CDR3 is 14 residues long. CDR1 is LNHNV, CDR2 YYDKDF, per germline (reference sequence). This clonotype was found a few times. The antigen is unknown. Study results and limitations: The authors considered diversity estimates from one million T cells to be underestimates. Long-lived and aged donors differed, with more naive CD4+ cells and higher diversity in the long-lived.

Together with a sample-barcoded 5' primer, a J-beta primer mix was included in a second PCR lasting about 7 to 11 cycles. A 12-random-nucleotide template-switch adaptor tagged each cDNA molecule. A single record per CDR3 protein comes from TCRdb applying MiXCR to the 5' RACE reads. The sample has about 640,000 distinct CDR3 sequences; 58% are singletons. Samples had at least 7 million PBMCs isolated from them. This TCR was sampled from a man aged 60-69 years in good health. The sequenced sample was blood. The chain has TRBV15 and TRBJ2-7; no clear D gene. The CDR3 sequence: CATSREVGSYEQYF. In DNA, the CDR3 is TGTGCCACCAGCAGAGAGGTCGGCAGCTACGAGCAGTACTTC. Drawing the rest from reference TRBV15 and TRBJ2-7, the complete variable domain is DAMVIQNPRYQVTQFGKPVTLSCSQTLNHNVMYWYQQKSSQAPKLLFHYYDKDFNNEADTPDNFQSRRPNTSFCFLDIRSPGLGDTAMYLCATSREVGSYEQYFGPGTRLTVT.